This TCR beta chain was observed in a study of T cells in Graves' hyperthyroidism and ophthalmopathy. Trimming at V came to 1 base and at J to 6 bases, leaving 3 bases not matched to a gene. CDR3 length: 12 amino acids. Per germline, CDR1 GTSNPN and CDR2 SVGIG (reference sequence). This clonotype came up many times. The antigen is undetermined. Amplification targeted TCR beta CDR3 regions from RNA transcripts. Researchers ran a first-round RT-PCR on the TCR CDR3 using the HTBI primer set. TCRdb redid the calling of the multiplex PCR reads with MiXCR, one entry per CDR3 protein. There are approximately 600,000 distinct CDR3 sequences in the sample; 14% occur only once, and about 5.8% lies in the top ten. This blood was taken when hyperthyroidism was first diagnosed, before any ophthalmopathy symptoms existed. Notes on the study in general: Median prediction lead before ophthalmopathy onset was 5 to 7 months with the model.

The rearrangement joins TRBV30 to TRBJ2-7; 7 nucleotides align to TRBD1. The sample was blood. The source is a woman under 40 with Graves' hyperthyroidism that later progressed to Graves' ophthalmopathy. The CDR3 coding sequence is TGTGCCTGGAGTGCGACAGGGACCGAGCAGTACTTC. Translation: CAWSATGTEQYF.